This TCR beta chain was captured by sequencing in a study of siplizumab effects on memory and regulatory T cells. As for this clone: The antigen remains unidentified.

This CDR3 spans 15 amino acids. Trimming at V came to 5 bases and at J to 4 bases, leaving 5 bases not matched to a gene. The germline CDR1 and CDR2 sequences are MNHNS and SASEGT. The study's findings and limits: Sequences below about 10^-5 frequency were poorly captured, and few alloreactive clones mapped to unstimulated subsets. Sequences that were alloreactive and traceable to unstimulated CD4+ memory cells were significantly reduced by siplizumab. The average Treg-derived proportion among mappable alloreactive CD4+ clones was 55% to 80% with siplizumab versus about 28% in controls. A major contribution to the alloresponse seemed to be made by naive T cells, which seemed more diverse than memory cells.

TCRdb's table, derived via immunoSEQ multiplex PCR, lists solely in-frame clones and lacks some. Among some 120,000 clones, around 94% were seen once, and the ten largest hold around 1.7%. This rearrangement joins TRBV6-1 to TRBJ2-2; the match to TRBD2 covers 9 bases. The material sequenced was non-Treg CD4+ T cells sorted from blood. The sequence was obtained from a human donor in good health. The CDR3 DNA sequence: TGTGCCAGCAGTTCGCTAGCGGGGATCACCGGGGAGCTGTTTTTT. Protein product: CASSSLAGITGELFF.